The T cell receptor (beta chain) under discussion was sequenced for a study of shared clonotypes between healthy human individuals. There are 15 residues in the CDR3. Germline V gives CDR1 LNHDA, CDR2 SQIVND (reference sequence). V dropped 1 base and J dropped 8; count of bases not matched to a gene: 8. The table came from immunoSEQ multiplex PCR; TCRdb's copy has only in-frame clones and leaves some out. Among nearly 1,000,000 clones, 76% were seen once, and the ten largest hold over 1.3%. Every contributor of samples was a Caucasian grown-up residing in Nashville, Tennessee. This clonotype was sampled from a man younger than 35 in good health. Input material: memory CD4+ T cells sorted from blood. The subset here: CD45RA-negative fraction. V and J are TRBV19 and TRBJ1-2, with 9 bases aligning to TRBD1. CDR3 amino acids: CASSIGGQGNRGYTF. CDR3 coding DNA: TGTGCCAGTAGTATAGGGGGACAGGGTAATCGCGGCTACACCTTC.